This T cell receptor (beta chain) was recorded in a study of neurological immune-mediated disorders. The study's findings and limits: HTLV-1-associated myelopathy had the most TCR clonal expansion, whereas multiple sclerosis had the least (lower than in healthy controls).

Volunteers from a blood bank in Maryland, USA, constituted the healthy controls. It was by 5'RACE with 10-nucleotide random UMIs that the cDNA was made. TCRdb re-derived calls from the 5' RACE reads in MiXCR, one entry per CDR3 protein. The sample includes roughly 50,000 distinct CDR3 sequences, 16% seen only once; the top ten take approximately 4%. Trimming removed 5 bases at V and 4 bases at J, with 14 bases between. The CDR3 totals 15 residues. This clonotype was counted ten times or more. Its antigen is still unknown. Sequencing was carried out using PBMCs. This receptor was identified in a man in his sixties in good health. The V gene is TRBV12-3 or TRBV12-4, the J gene TRBJ2-2, with D hard to call. CDR3 protein: CASSPALVVTGELFF. DNA for the CDR3: TGTGCCAGCAGTCCGGCGTTGGTAGTCACCGGGGAGCTGTTTTTT.